These 27 T cell receptor beta chains share one sample of origin, sequenced in a study of response to subunit inactivated influenza vaccine. TCRdb re-analysed the RT-PCR reads in MiXCR, keeping a single row per CDR3 protein. The repertoire holds about 800,000 distinct CDR3 sequences, about 20% seen once, with 10% in the top ten. This specimen consisted of PBMCs from blood, obtained 5 to 6 days after vaccination. The source is a middle-aged man who received an inactivated influenza vaccine.

J is TRBJ1-2 and V is TRBV5-1; D might be TRBD1 (5 bases). V lost 0 bases to trimming and J lost 8 bases, with 14 bases between them. CDR1 is SGHRS and CDR2 is YFSETQ in the germline V gene. The CDR3 is 14 residues long. In DNA form, the CDR3 reads TGCGCCAGCAGCTTGGGATGGGACTTTGGAGGCTACACCTTC. It is translated as CASSLGWDFGGYTF.

This clonotype has just a few counts. The chain has TRBV6-5 and TRBJ1-1; a weak D match, TRBD1 (5 bases). The CDR3 extends over 17 amino acids. Germline V lookup: CDR1 MNHEY, CDR2 SVGAGI. The germline V and J ends were trimmed by 3 bases and 0 bases, with 17 bases remaining between them. CDR3 protein: CASSYKGRNFMNTEAFF. CDR3 coding DNA: TGTGCCAGCAGTTATAAGGGGCGGAACTTTATGAACACTGAAGCTTTCTTT.

This clonotype has a handful of counts. The rearrangement joins TRBV24-1 to TRBJ2-3; 7 bases are shared with TRBD2. Per germline, CDR1 KGHDR and CDR2 SFDVKD. J was trimmed by 4 bases and V by 4 bases; bases with no gene match: 10. The CDR3 spans 16 residues. The DNA of the CDR3 is TGTGCCACCAGTGACCCACTAGCGCCCAGGGCAGATACGCAGTATTTT. Translation: CATSDPLAPRADTQYF.

The rearrangement uses TRBV18 and TRBJ1-2; D is perhaps TRBD1 (6 bases). The germline CDR1 and CDR2 sequences are KGHSH and LQKENI. Trimming cost V 2 bases and J 6 bases, with 16 bases left between them. There are 15 residues in the CDR3. In DNA, the CDR3 is TGTGCCAGCTCACCAGTGGGGGCCCGGGGCGATGGCTACACCTTC. It is translated as CASSPVGARGDGYTF.

This clonotype was detected many times. J is TRBJ2-5 and V is TRBV20-1, with D possibly being TRBD2 (6 bases). Deletions cut 4 bases from V and 4 bases from J, with 10 bases between. Germline lookup yields CDR1 DFQATT and CDR2 SNEGSKA (reference sequence). The CDR3 consists of 12 residues. The CDR3 DNA follows: TGCAGTGCTATCCGTAGCGGAGAGACCCAGTACTTC. This codes for CSAIRSGETQYF.

Only a few counts were recorded for this clonotype. The V gene is TRBV20-1, the J gene TRBJ2-1, with D uncertain. The germline CDR1 and CDR2 sequences are DFQATT and SNEGSKA (reference sequence). The V gene lost 0 bases and the J gene lost 7 bases, with 4 bases spanning the gap. CDR3 length equals 11 residues. The CDR3 region is CSARDLNEQFF. The CDR3 DNA is TGCAGTGCTAGAGATCTTAATGAGCAGTTCTTC.

The chain joins TRBV29-1 to TRBJ2-3; D is unresolved. The CDR3 has 14 residues. In germline, CDR1 is SQVTM, CDR2 ANQGSEA. The germline V and J ends were trimmed by 1 base and 4 bases, with 12 bases remaining between them. The CDR3 region has the DNA TGCAGCGTTGAAGCCCTCGGCCCCGCAGATACGCAGTATTTT. Protein: CSVEALGPADTQYF.

The chain employs TRBV25-1 and TRBJ2-2, with a tentative D call TRBD1 (6 bases). CDR1 is MGHDK and CDR2 is SYGVNS in the germline V gene. The CDR3 length is 14 residues. Trimming stripped 6 bases from V and 6 bases from J, with 14 bases between. The CDR3 region is CASRNLQGSGELFF. The CDR3 nucleotides are TGTGCCAGCAGAAACTTACAGGGATCCGGGGAGCTGTTTTTT.

This clonotype was detected once. V usage is TRBV18 and J usage is TRBJ2-7, with D maybe TRBD2 (5 bases). This CDR3 region has 13 residues. Germline CDR1 reads KGHSH; CDR2 reads LQKENI. The germline V and J ends were trimmed by 3 bases and 5 bases, with 11 bases remaining between them. CDR3 nucleotides: TGTGCCAGCTCACCGGCGGGTGGAGACGAGCAGTACTTC. It codes for CASSPAGGDEQYF.

This clonotype has a handful of counts. The chain recombines TRBV24-1 with TRBJ2-4; D gene uncertain. The CDR3 contains 12 residues. The germline CDR1 and CDR2 sequences are KGHDR and SFDVKD. Trimming removed 5 bases at V and 5 bases at J, with 6 bases between. CDR3 sequence reads: CATSGTENIQYF. In DNA, the CDR3 is TGTGCCACCAGTGGAACGGAAAACATTCAGTACTTC.

V usage is TRBV7-9 and J usage is TRBJ2-7; D possibly uses TRBD1 or TRBD2 (6 bases each). Germline V gives CDR1 SEHNR, CDR2 FQNEAQ (reference sequence). V was cut by 1 base and J by 9 bases, with 16 bases left in between. This CDR3 spans 14 amino acids. CDR3 residues: CASSLDGGESSQYF. CDR3 DNA: TGTGCCAGCAGCTTAGACGGGGGCGAATCCTCGCAGTACTTC.

This clonotype was observed many times. The chain employs TRBV25-1 and TRBJ2-1; the D is unclear. V was cut by 1 base and J by 5 bases, with 6 bases left in between. Germline CDR1 is MGHDK and CDR2 is SYGVNS. The CDR3 loop spans 13 amino acids. The CDR3 here is CASSESNNNEQFF. The DNA of the CDR3 is TGTGCCAGCAGTGAATCTAATAACAATGAGCAGTTCTTC.

This clonotype was recorded only once. The chain employs TRBV24-1 and TRBJ2-1; no clear D. The CDR3 totals 12 residues. V was cut by 4 bases and J by 15 bases, with 15 bases left in between. CDR1 is KGHDR and CDR2 is SFDVKD in the germline V gene. CDR3 region: CATSDLGLLRFF. CDR3 bases: TGTGCCACCAGTGACCTAGGGCTATTGCGGTTCTTC.

The rearrangement links TRBV20-1 to TRBJ2-7, with D perhaps TRBD1 (6 bases). The V end lost 6 bases, the J end lost 2 bases, and 14 bases lay between the germline ends. Germline CDR1 is DFQATT and CDR2 is SNEGSKA (reference sequence). The CDR3 has 13 residues. The CDR3 DNA is TGCAGTGCCTCGCCGAAGGGGGCCTACGAGCAGTACTTC. Residues: CSASPKGAYEQYF.

The chain carries TRBV11-1 and TRBJ1-1, with D possibly being TRBD1 (5 bases). Germline assignment: CDR1 SGHAT and CDR2 FQDESV (reference sequence). The CDR3 totals 18 residues. V lost 6 bases to trimming and J lost 1 base, with 24 bases between them. The DNA of the CDR3 is TGTGCCAGCAGGAGCGATGGCAGGGAGGTGGATAGGAACACTGAAGCTTTCTTT. This encodes CASRSDGREVDRNTEAFF.

This clonotype was seen more than once but under ten times. The chain combines TRBV15 with TRBJ2-1; tentative D call: TRBD2 (6 bases). The CDR3 loop spans 16 amino acids. Between the trimmed V and J ends, which lost 6 bases and 2 bases, there was a span of 17 bases. CDR1 and CDR2 from the germline V gene are LNHNV and YYDKDF (reference sequence). The DNA of the CDR3 is TGTGCCACCAGTACGGTTCCCGGGAGAACCTACAATGAGCAGTTCTTC. This codes for CATSTVPGRTYNEQFF.

This clonotype was counted a few times. The chain recombines TRBV14 with TRBJ2-2, with 8 bases fitting TRBD2. V trimming: 6 bases; J trimming: 1 base; junction bases outside the gene matches: 10. Germline loops: CDR1 SGHDN, CDR2 FVKESK. This CDR3 is 17 amino acids long. This CDR3 reads CASSGLAGPWNTGELFF. CDR3 nucleotide sequence: TGTGCCAGCAGTGGGCTAGCGGGCCCCTGGAACACCGGGGAGCTGTTTTTT.

This clonotype came up many times. V is TRBV7-6 and J is TRBJ2-3; possibly TRBD2 for D (6 bases). The CDR3 has 17 amino acids. Germline V lookup: CDR1 SGHVS, CDR2 FNYEAQ. V was shortened by 5 bases and J by 2 bases, with 20 bases between the two germline ends. The DNA for the CDR3 is TGTGCCAGCAGCCCGCACAAAGGAGGGTTGATCACAGATACGCAGTATTTT. Translating gives CASSPHKGGLITDTQYF.

V gene TRBV6-1 combines with J gene TRBJ2-3; D not resolved. The CDR3 covers 13 residues. V was cut by 7 bases and J by 1 base, with 9 bases left in between. Per the germline V gene, CDR1 is MNHNS and CDR2 is SASEGT. CDR3 bases: TGTGCCAGCATCGCCCCTGGCACAGATACGCAGTATTTT. It specifies CASIAPGTDTQYF.

CDR3 sequence (DNA): TGTGCCAGCAGCCAACCCGGGTCAGATAAGTACTTC. Residues: CASSQPGSDKYF. The V call is TRBV4-2, the J call TRBJ2-7; D is uncertain. CDR1 LGHNA and CDR2 YNFKEQ come from the germline V gene. V lost 2 bases, J lost 11 bases, and 13 bases lay in between. The CDR3 loop spans 12 amino acids.

This clonotype was seen many times. The chain joins TRBV6-1 to TRBJ1-5; D unclear. The germline V gene encodes CDR1 MNHNS and CDR2 SASEGT. Deletions cut 3 bases from V and 2 bases from J, with 11 bases between. The CDR3 covers 15 residues. This chain's CDR3 is CASSEALTGNQPQHF. The CDR3 bases are TGTGCCAGCAGTGAGGCACTTACAGGCAATCAGCCCCAGCATTTT.

This clonotype has more than one count but fewer than ten. V usage is TRBV3-1 and J usage is TRBJ1-2, with a possible D match to TRBD1 (5 bases). Trimming stripped 6 bases from V and 8 bases from J, with 13 bases between. The length of the CDR3 is 12 residues. CDR1 and CDR2 (germline): LGHDT, YNNKEL (reference sequence). CDR3 protein: CASSRQGGGYTF. Written as DNA, the CDR3 is TGTGCCAGCAGTCGCCAGGGTGGCGGCTACACCTTC.

V usage is TRBV25-1 and J usage is TRBJ2-5; D call uncertain. CDR1 is MGHDK and CDR2 is SYGVNS in the germline V gene. Between the trimmed V and J ends, which lost 11 bases and 7 bases, there was a span of 11 bases. This CDR3 has 10 amino acids. The DNA of the CDR3 is TGTGCCGGTATTAGTGGGACCCAGTACTTC. This encodes CAGISGTQYF.

This clonotype has more than one count but fewer than ten. V and J are TRBV24-1 and TRBJ2-1; the D is unclear. The CDR3 spans 15 residues. CDR1 KGHDR and CDR2 SFDVKD come from the germline V gene. V shed 4 bases and J shed 5 bases, with 14 bases lying between them. DNA for the CDR3: TGTGCCACCAGTGACCGGACCAGGATCCACAATGAGCAGTTCTTC. Translating it yields CATSDRTRIHNEQFF.

This clonotype showed up just a few times. The chain couples TRBV12-3 or TRBV12-4 to TRBJ2-5; 9 nucleotides align to TRBD1. V trimming: 5 bases; J trimming: 5 bases; junction bases outside the gene matches: 9. The CDR3 runs 15 residues. The CDR3 DNA reads as TGTGCCAGCAGTACCAAAACAGGGGGCGGCGAGACCCAGTACTTC. Its translation: CASSTKTGGGETQYF.

This clonotype was seen only a few times. The chain couples TRBV6-1 to TRBJ1-5, with a weak D call TRBD1 (6 bases). The CDR3 is 15 residues long. Trimming cost V 6 bases and J 1 base, with 13 bases left between them. CDR1 is MNHNS and CDR2 is SASEGT in the germline V gene. The CDR3 region has the DNA TGTGCCAGCAGAGAGGGGGTAGTGAGCAATCAGCCCCAGCATTTT. It translates to CASREGVVSNQPQHF.

This clonotype was detected only a few times. V gene TRBV12-3 or TRBV12-4 combines with J gene TRBJ2-3; the D gene is possibly TRBD2 (7 bases). Trimming removed 2 bases at V and 5 bases at J, with 17 bases between. The CDR3 is 16 residues long. This CDR3 reads CASSLWGRGYEDTQYF. As DNA, the CDR3 is TGTGCCAGCAGTTTATGGGGGCGGGGGTACGAAGATACGCAGTATTTT.